The 28 T cell receptor beta chains below come from one sample, sequenced in a study of T cell responses to AZD1222 COVID-19 vaccine (dated by TCRdb to the early 2020s). Library creation used the immunoSEQ multiplex PCR assay. The immuneACCESS repertoire file appears here via TCRdb, limited to in-frame rearrangements. These files lack a portion of the clones; in checked studies, under half of the deficit traces to unresolved V genes, and the cause of the others is not known. This sample lists approximately 150,000 clones; over 90% were detected once. The top ten clonotypes cover less than 2.5% of the sample. The time point label on this specimen signifies: baseline before first vaccination. Sequencing used peripheral blood, obtained on day 0 of AZD1222 vaccination. These receptors all come from an adult in good health.

The chain carries TRBV27 and TRBJ2-7; 7 bases agree with TRBD2. CDR3 length equals 13 residues. After removal of 4 bases from V and 4 bases from J, the junction contained 4 bases not matched to a gene. CDR1 and CDR2 from the germline V gene are MNHEY and SMNVEV (reference sequence). CDR3 in amino acids: CASSYGTIYEQYF. CDR3 DNA: TGTGCCAGCAGTTACGGGACTATATACGAGCAGTACTTC.

The chain uses TRBV5-3 and TRBJ1-1, with D perhaps matching TRBD1 (6 bases). TRBV5-3 is placed among ORFs of uncertain function. The CDR3 is made up of 13 amino acids. V gave up 0 bases and J gave up 3 bases, with 6 bases separating them. The CDR3 DNA follows: TGTGCCAGAAGCTTGGACAGGGACACTGAAGCTTTCTTT. Protein sequence: CARSLDRDTEAFF.

Worth noting for this clone: One end of the junction varies from germline; a read error may be responsible. The V call is TRBV4-1, the J call TRBJ1-2; TRBD1 matches 11 bases. Germline-derived CDR1 and CDR2 are MGHRA and YSYEKL. This CDR3 is built from 14 residues. CDR3 region: CASRPIGTGGFLFF. CDR3 bases: TGCGCCAGCCGACCCATCGGGACAGGGGGTTTTTTATTCTTC.

The chain recombines TRBV7-2 with TRBJ1-1, with D perhaps matching TRBD1 (5 bases). The germline V gene has CDR1 SGHTA and CDR2 FQGNSA. The ends were cut back, 5 bases at V and 1 base at J, with 14 bases in the middle. The CDR3 is made up of 15 amino acids. As DNA, the CDR3 is TGTGCCAGCAGCCTAAGGGGACCCACGAACACTGAAGCTTTCTTT. It specifies CASSLRGPTNTEAFF. Looking up the rest from reference TRBV7-2 and TRBJ1-1 gives the full variable domain: GAGVSQSPSNKVTEKGKDVELRCDPISGHTALYWYRQSLGQGLEFLIYFQGNSAPDKSGLPSDRFSAERTGGSVSTLTIQRTQQEDSAVYLCASSLRGPTNTEAFFGQGTRLTVV.

The chain combines TRBV6-4 with TRBJ1-2, with 8 positions matching TRBD1. The CDR3 runs 18 residues. V shed 11 bases, J shed 7 bases, and the junction held 27 bases outside the gene matches. Germline assignment: CDR1 MRHNA and CDR2 SNTAGT. The CDR3 spells CAGKTGGPSTHGVSGYTF. The CDR3 region has the DNA TGTGCCGGGAAAACAGGGGGGCCCTCAACCCACGGGGTTAGTGGCTACACCTTC.

The V call is TRBV7-2, the J call TRBJ2-7, with a weak D call TRBD2 (7 bases). Germline V gives CDR1 SGHTA, CDR2 FQGNSA. CDR3 length: 14 residues. Trimming removed 1 base at V and 2 bases at J, with 9 bases between. CDR3 protein: CASSLGGGPYEQYF. The CDR3 coding sequence is TGTGCCAGCAGCTTAGGGGGGGGGCCCTACGAGCAGTACTTC.

The chain links TRBV23-1 to TRBJ1-3, with 8 bases identical to TRBD1. TRBV23-1 is designated an ORF whose function remains uncertain. The junction had 5 bases not matched to a gene; V was cut back by 4 bases and J by 0 bases. CDR3 length equals 16 residues. DNA for the CDR3: TGCGCCAGCAGTCGGGACAGGTCCTCCTCTGGAAACACCATATATTTT. Translated: CASSRDRSSSGNTIYF.

The chain uses TRBV2 and TRBJ1-5; possible D gene TRBD1, 5 bases. CDR1 and CDR2 (germline): SNHLY, FYNNEI. The length of the CDR3 is 16 residues. Deletions cut 0 bases from V and 4 bases from J, with 13 bases between. The DNA for the CDR3 is TGTGCCAGCAGTGAAGCTTGGGGGGACCGGAATCAGCCCCAGCATTTT. Translated, it gives CASSEAWGDRNQPQHF.

The genes are TRBV11-3 and TRBJ2-1; 12 bases fit TRBD2. Unmatched junction bases numbered 3, after V lost 4 bases and J lost 5 bases. The CDR3 runs 15 residues. Germline CDR1 is SGHNT and CDR2 is YENEEA. The CDR3 protein is CASSSGLAGHNEQFF. In nucleotides, the CDR3 is TGTGCCAGCAGCTCCGGACTAGCGGGGCACAATGAGCAGTTCTTC.

The genes are TRBV7-9 and TRBJ1-5; D remains ambiguous. Trimming took 2 bases from V and 9 from J, leaving 8 bases between them. The germline gives CDR1 SEHNR, CDR2 FQNEAQ (reference sequence). The CDR3 spans 12 residues. CDR3 sequence (DNA): TGTGCCAGCAGCTTACCCGACCGGCCCCAGCATTTT. It codes for CASSLPDRPQHF.

This chain links TRBV9 with TRBJ1-2, with 12 positions matching TRBD1. Trimming took 4 bases from V and 7 from J; bases not matched to a gene: 11. The CDR3 is made up of 16 amino acids. CDR1 SGDLS and CDR2 YYNGEE come from the germline V gene. The CDR3 sequence is CASSPTAGTGGGGYTF. DNA for the CDR3: TGTGCCAGCAGCCCAACGGCCGGGACAGGGGGCGGTGGCTACACCTTC.

The chain recombines TRBV2 with TRBJ2-7; 7 bases fit TRBD1. V gave up 6 bases and J gave up 6 bases; unmatched junction bases: 17. The CDR3 is made up of 16 amino acids. In germline, CDR1 is SNHLY, CDR2 FYNNEI. The CDR3 protein is CASSRPTGARTGEQYF. The CDR3 DNA is TGTGCCAGCAGCAGACCCACAGGGGCCAGGACCGGCGAGCAGTACTTC.

The V gene is TRBV24-1, the J gene TRBJ1-2; possible D gene TRBD1, 5 bases. The V end lost 5 bases, the J end lost 3 bases, and 9 bases lay between the germline ends. The CDR3 is 13 residues long. Germline lookup yields CDR1 KGHDR and CDR2 SFDVKD. CDR3 region: CATSVTGDYGYTF. The CDR3 coding sequence is TGTGCCACCAGTGTCACAGGAGACTATGGCTACACCTTC.

The rearrangement joins TRBV7-8 to TRBJ1-5, with D tentatively TRBD1 (6 bases). CDR1 SGHVS and CDR2 FQNEAQ come from the germline V gene. V was cut by 5 bases and J by 5 bases, with 22 bases left in between. This CDR3 region has 17 residues. This CDR3 is CASSRGGGVGVYQPQHF. CDR3 nucleotides: TGTGCCAGCAGCCGAGGGGGGGGCGTGGGAGTATATCAGCCCCAGCATTTT.

V usage is TRBV7-2 and J usage is TRBJ2-7, with D possibly being TRBD1 or TRBD2 (7 bases each). The CDR3 extends over 15 amino acids. V was cut by 4 bases and J by 2 bases, with 15 bases left in between. From germline, CDR1 is SGHTA and CDR2 FQGNSA. The CDR3 bases are TGTGCCAGCAGCTCCAGGGGGGGGAGTACCTACGAGCAGTACTTC. It is translated as CASSSRGGSTYEQYF. The full variable domain, with the rest looked up from reference TRBV7-2 and TRBJ2-7, is GAGVSQSPSNKVTEKGKDVELRCDPISGHTALYWYRQSLGQGLEFLIYFQGNSAPDKSGLPSDRFSAERTGGSVSTLTIQRTQQEDSAVYLCASSSRGGSTYEQYFGPGTRLTVT.

This chain joins TRBV18 and TRBJ2-7; 9 bases line up with TRBD1. V lost 0 bases to trimming and J lost 3 bases; unmatched junction nucleotides: 3. The CDR3 is 15 residues long. CDR1 is KGHSH, CDR2 LQKENI, per germline. In DNA form, the CDR3 reads TGTGCCAGCTCACCACCCCGGGACAGGGTCTACGAGCAGTACTTC. It encodes CASSPPRDRVYEQYF.

The rearrangement links TRBV7-6 to TRBJ2-7; 7 nucleotides line up with TRBD1. Germline loops: CDR1 SGHVS, CDR2 FNYEAQ. The CDR3 totals 15 residues. V was clipped by 5 bases and J by 3 bases; unmatched bases: 10. CDR3 protein: CASSPPGTVLYEQYF. CDR3 sequence (DNA): TGTGCCAGCAGCCCCCCCGGGACAGTGCTCTACGAGCAGTACTTC.

This clone has a single count. The chain couples TRBV2 to TRBJ1-6; no clear D gene. CDR3 size: 13 residues. Germline-derived CDR1 and CDR2 are SNHLY and FYNNEI. Trimming cost V 6 bases and J 7 bases, with 10 bases left between them. In DNA form, the CDR3 reads TGTGCCAGCAGGCCCGCACTAAATTCACCCCTCCACTTT. This gives the protein CASRPALNSPLHF. The variable domain in full, completed from reference TRBV2 and TRBJ1-6, reads EPEVTQTPSHQVTQMGQEVILRCVPISNHLYFYWYRQILGQKVEFLVSFYNNEISEKSEIFDDQFSVERPDGSNFTLKIRSTKLEDSAMYFCASRPALNSPLHFGNGTRLTVT.

The chain uses TRBV2 and TRBJ1-6; D perhaps matches TRBD1 (5 bases). The CDR3 totals 16 residues. V shed 7 bases and J shed 0 bases, with 13 bases lying between them. Germline CDR1 SNHLY, CDR2 FYNNEI. CDR3 amino acids: CASNGHTSSYNSPLHF. Here the CDR3 DNA reads TGTGCCAGCAACGGACATACGAGCTCCTATAATTCACCCCTCCACTTT.

V and J are TRBV7-9 and TRBJ2-7; D might be TRBD2 (7 bases). The V end was cut by 0 bases, the J end by 5 bases, with 11 bases between. Germline CDR1 and CDR2: SEHNR and FQNEAQ (reference sequence). The CDR3 extends over 14 amino acids. DNA for the CDR3: TGTGCCAGCAGCTTAGCTCGCGGGGGCCACGAGCAGTACTTC. It yields the protein CASSLARGGHEQYF. The complete variable domain, with remaining parts taken from reference TRBV7-9 and TRBJ2-7, reads DTGVSQNPRHKITKRGQNVTFRCDPISEHNRLYWYRQTLGQGPEFLTYFQNEAQLEKSRLLSDRFSAERPKGSFSTLEIQRTEQGDSAMYLCASSLARGGHEQYFGPGTRLTVT.

The chain carries TRBV30 and TRBJ2-1; 8 bases fit TRBD1. The CDR3 runs to 12 residues. Germline V gene data show CDR1 as GTSNPN and CDR2 as SVGIG (reference sequence). V gave up 6 bases and J gave up 12 bases; unmatched junction bases: 10. Written as DNA, the CDR3 is TGTGCCTGCTACAACCTACAGGGGGGGCAGTTCTTC. This encodes CACYNLQGGQFF.

The chain carries TRBV6-2 or TRBV6-3 and TRBJ1-5, with no clear D. The V gene's germline CDR1 is MNHEY and CDR2 SVGEGT. With 6 bases removed from V and 7 bases from J, the gap between germline ends came to 10 bases. CDR3 size: 12 residues. CDR3: CASSPGRQPQHF. The CDR3 bases are TGTGCCAGCAGCCCCGGGCGGCAGCCCCAGCATTTT.

This chain links TRBV6-5 with TRBJ1-1; the match to TRBD1 covers 8 bases. Germline V gene sequence: CDR1 MNHEY, CDR2 SVGAGI. The V segment lost 7 bases and the J segment 0 bases; nucleotides outside the gene matches: 4. The CDR3 has 14 residues. CDR3 loop: CASTRQGMNTEAFF. The CDR3 DNA reads as TGTGCCAGCACCAGACAGGGGATGAACACTGAAGCTTTCTTT.

V gene TRBV27 combines with J gene TRBJ2-2; D is undetermined. The V and J ends lost 3 bases and 1 base respectively, with 6 bases between them. Germline CDR1 reads MNHEY; CDR2 reads SMNVEV (reference sequence). CDR3 length: 14 amino acids. The CDR3 protein is CASSFWGNTGELFF. In nucleotides, the CDR3 is TGTGCCAGCAGTTTTTGGGGGAACACCGGGGAGCTGTTTTTT.

The J gene is TRBJ2-1, the V gene TRBV11-2; 10 positions match TRBD2. V lost 4 bases to trimming and J lost 7 bases; unmatched junction nucleotides: 7. The CDR3 spans 15 residues. CDR1 is SGHAT and CDR2 is FQNNGV in the germline V gene. The chain's CDR3 is CASSSGTSEVNEQFF. CDR3 DNA sequence: TGTGCCAGCAGCTCCGGGACTAGCGAGGTTAATGAGCAGTTCTTC.

The chain couples TRBV19 to TRBJ2-1; 7 bases agree with TRBD2. The junction had 9 bases not matched to a gene; V was cut back by 7 bases and J by 3 bases. Germline V gene data show CDR1 as LNHDA and CDR2 as SQIVND (reference sequence). This CDR3 comprises 15 residues. The CDR3 sequence is CASTHEAGDYNEQFF. In nucleotides, the CDR3 is TGTGCCAGTACCCACGAGGCGGGGGACTACAATGAGCAGTTCTTC. Combining the CDR3 with reference TRBV19 and TRBJ2-1 gives the whole variable domain DGGITQSPKYLFRKEGQNVTLSCEQNLNHDAMYWYRQDPGQGLRLIYYSQIVNDFQKGDIAEGYSVSREKKESFPLTVTSAQKNPTAFYLCASTHEAGDYNEQFFGPGTRLTVL.

This chain joins TRBV19 and TRBJ1-6; D might be TRBD1 (6 bases). This CDR3 is 14 amino acids long. Germline CDR1 and CDR2: LNHDA and SQIVND (reference sequence). Trimming removed 5 bases from V and 9 bases from J, with 14 bases in between. The CDR3 region has the DNA TGTGCCAGTAGTGATTCGGGACAAAGTTCACCCCTCCACTTT. It is translated as CASSDSGQSSPLHF.

Note on this clone: Compared with germline, one end of the junction differs, possibly owing to a read error. The genes are TRBV6-6 and TRBJ1-2, with a tentative D call TRBD1 (5 bases). Germline V gene data show CDR1 as MNHNY and CDR2 as SVGAGI (reference sequence). The CDR3 covers 11 residues. The CDR3 loop is CASSPQDGYTF. Here the CDR3 DNA reads TGTGCCAGCAGTCCACAGGATGGGTACACCTTC.